This entry is about one T cell receptor beta chain. The target antigen is unknown. One end of the junction does not line up with germline, which may come from a read error. This sample stems from a study of T-cell reconstitution after alpha-beta-depleted transplantation in children. Construction of the TCRbeta library involved unique molecular identifiers. A single record per CDR3 protein comes from TCRdb applying MiXCR to the PCR reads. The data show roughly 340,000 distinct CDR3 sequences, under 20% seen once. This CDR3 has 14 amino acids. Whole-study findings and limits: T cells produced anew were the main source of T-cell counts and diversity one year after transplant. TCRbeta diversity was high at day 60 in some patients (a result of surviving recipient T cells and thymic progenitors).

The sample in question was PBMCs, mostly from graft donor cells, obtained 360 days after TCRalphabeta/CD19-depleted stem cell transplant. This TCR was sampled from a male patient aged 2-15 years who had a stem cell transplant for acute lymphoblastic leukemia, so the T cells may come from the graft donor. This chain links TRBV12-3 or TRBV12-4 with TRBJ2-2; tentatively, D is TRBD1 (5 bases). CDR3 in amino acids: CASRLGAALGELFF. CDR3 nucleotides: TGTGCCAGCAGGTTAGGGGCCGCCCTCGGGGAGCTGTTTTTT.